This TCR beta chain was recorded in a study of CD8+CD57+ T cells in acquired aplastic anemia. The CDR3 is 16 amino acids. V lost 5 bases and J lost 4, with 20 bases in between. Germline CDR1 and CDR2: SGHVS and FQNEAQ. For CDR3 and TCR beta VDJ profiling, genomic DNA was the template used. Each CDR3 protein is one row after TCRdb ran MiXCR on the reads. There are about 71,000 distinct CDR3 sequences in the sample; around half occur only once, and approximately 8.6% lies in the top ten. Many counts were recorded for this clonotype. The receptor was derived from a human donor in good health, serving as a control. The rearrangement joins TRBV7-8 to TRBJ1-1; D is unresolved. Sequenced sample: sorted CD4+, CD8+, or CD8+CD57+ T cells (not recorded which) from PBMCs. CDR3 sequence reads: CASSPSGVRLITEAFF. The CDR3 DNA sequence: TGTGCCAGCAGCCCATCCGGGGTACGGTTAATCACTGAAGCTTTCTTT.